What follows are 23 T cell receptor beta chains derived from one specimen sequenced in a study of early T cells in non-severe SARS-CoV-2 infection. TCRdb analysed the 5' RACE reads with MiXCR anew, one entry per CDR3 protein. The table has roughly 69,000 distinct CDR3 sequences, about 9% seen once; the top ten hold about 5.6%. Sequenced sample: whole blood. All receptors come from an adult who was a healthcare worker with PCR-confirmed SARS-CoV-2 infection or an uninfected control (not recorded which).

This clonotype was observed a handful of times. The chain is built from TRBV19 and TRBJ1-1, with D uncertain. CDR1 and CDR2 from the germline V gene are LNHDA and SQIVND (reference sequence). V was clipped by 8 bases and J by 4 bases, with 14 bases between them. The CDR3 spans 13 residues. The CDR3 spells CASSTGLLTEAFF. CDR3 DNA: TGTGCCAGTTCGACCGGACTCCTCACTGAAGCTTTCTTT. Filled out from reference TRBV19 and TRBJ1-1, the complete variable domain reads DGGITQSPKYLFRKEGQNVTLSCEQNLNHDAMYWYRQDPGQGLRLIYYSQIVNDFQKGDIAEGYSVSREKKESFPLTVTSAQKNPTAFYLCASSTGLLTEAFFGQGTRLTVV.

This clonotype came up a few times. The V call is TRBV12-3 or TRBV12-4, the J call TRBJ2-5; D not certain. Trimming stripped 5 bases from V and 5 bases from J, with 12 bases between. The CDR3 consists of 13 residues. This CDR3 is CASSTGPRETQYF. Here the CDR3 DNA reads TGTGCCAGCAGTACCGGGCCCAGGGAGACCCAGTACTTC.

The sample holds many counts of this clonotype. The rearrangement joins TRBV19 to TRBJ2-1, with a weak D call TRBD2 (5 bases). Trimming took 4 bases from V and 3 from J, leaving 22 bases between them. Germline CDR1 is LNHDA and CDR2 is SQIVND (reference sequence). The CDR3 is made up of 18 amino acids. CDR3 protein: CASSTRSARPGGYNEQFF. CDR3 coding DNA: TGTGCCAGTAGTACCCGTTCAGCGAGGCCAGGAGGCTACAATGAGCAGTTCTTC.

This rearrangement joins TRBV18 to TRBJ2-4; TRBD1 matches 7 bases. Germline V gene data show CDR1 as KGHSH and CDR2 as LQKENI. With V trimmed by 6 bases and J by 4 bases, 9 bases remained unmatched. The CDR3 has 15 amino acids. The CDR3 reads CASSPGLGQKNIQYF. The CDR3 DNA reads as TGTGCCAGCTCCCCTGGGCTGGGACAGAAAAACATTCAGTACTTC.

The chain uses TRBV3-1 and TRBJ2-2; D not certain. Trimming took off 1 base at V and 1 base at J, with 4 bases between the two ends. Germline CDR1 reads LGHDT; CDR2 reads YNNKEL (reference sequence). The CDR3 sequence is 14 residues long. The CDR3 region is CASSQGRNTGELFF. CDR3 coding DNA: TGTGCCAGCAGCCAAGGCCGGAACACCGGGGAGCTGTTTTTT. The entire variable domain, with the rest obtained from reference TRBV3-1 and TRBJ2-2, is as follows: DTAVSQTPKYLVTQMGNDKSIKCEQNLGHDTMYWYKQDSKKFLKIMFSYNNKELIINETVPNRFSPKSPDKAHLNLHINSLELGDSAVYFCASSQGRNTGELFFGEGSRLTVL.

This clonotype was observed at least ten times. This chain connects TRBV7-9 to TRBJ2-5, with D possibly TRBD2 on 6 matching bases. Germline V lookup: CDR1 SEHNR, CDR2 FQNEAQ (reference sequence). The CDR3 totals 15 residues. The V end was cut by 2 bases, the J end by 2 bases, with 12 bases between. The CDR3, as DNA: TGTGCCAGCAGCTTACGGAGGGGTGGGCAAGAGACCCAGTACTTC. Amino acid sequence: CASSLRRGGQETQYF.

This clonotype was found many times. The chain employs TRBV12-2 and TRBJ1-4; TRBD1 reflects the table's D call only, with no check against the DNA. TRBV12-2 is deemed a pseudogene. The CDR3 totals 12 residues. In DNA, the CDR3 is TGTGCAAGTCGCCCCCGGCGAGAAAAACTGTTTTTT. It is translated as CASRPRREKLFF.

The chain couples TRBV5-1 to TRBJ1-1; a weak D match, TRBD1 (5 bases). Germline values: CDR1 SGHRS, CDR2 YFSETQ. V was shortened by 5 bases and J by 0 bases, with 8 bases between the two germline ends. CDR3 length: 13 residues. For the CDR3, the DNA is TGCGCCAGCAGGGACAAAATGAACACTGAAGCTTTCTTT. It codes for CASRDKMNTEAFF.

This clonotype was detected many times. For the CDR3, the DNA is TGTGCCAGTATGAACGTTAATGAGCAGTTCTTC. Protein sequence: CASMNVNEQFF. The genes are TRBV19 and TRBJ2-1, with D unclear. V gave up 7 bases and J gave up 7 bases, with 8 bases separating them. CDR1 and CDR2 from the germline V gene are LNHDA and SQIVND (reference sequence). The CDR3 covers 11 residues.

This clonotype was counted ten times or more. CDR3: CASSLELRGEQYF. DNA of the CDR3: TGCGCCAGCAGCTTGGAACTAAGAGGCGAGCAGTACTTC. This sequence joins TRBV5-1 and TRBJ2-7; D is unclear. Germline V gives CDR1 SGHRS, CDR2 YFSETQ. V was cut by 0 bases and J by 6 bases, with 10 bases left in between. The CDR3 consists of 13 residues.

This clonotype was seen at least ten times. The gene calls are TRBV19 and TRBJ2-3; D is perhaps TRBD1 or TRBD2 (5 bases each). The CDR3 is 16 amino acids. Deletions cut 3 bases from V and 6 bases from J, with 19 bases between. Germline V gene lookup returns CDR1 LNHDA and CDR2 SQIVND (reference sequence). The CDR3 sequence is CASSISGTSSLDTQYF. CDR3 in DNA: TGTGCCAGTAGTATCTCCGGGACCAGCAGTCTCGATACGCAGTATTTT. The full variable domain, its missing parts supplied by reference TRBV19 and TRBJ2-3, is DGGITQSPKYLFRKEGQNVTLSCEQNLNHDAMYWYRQDPGQGLRLIYYSQIVNDFQKGDIAEGYSVSREKKESFPLTVTSAQKNPTAFYLCASSISGTSSLDTQYFGPGTRLTVL.

The V call is TRBV28, the J call TRBJ2-5; D assignment may be TRBD1 or TRBD2 (5 bases each). This CDR3 has 16 residues. V lost 6 bases and J 1 base, leaving 18 bases between the germline ends. The germline gives CDR1 MDHEN, CDR2 SYDVKM. The CDR3 reads CASRSQRPGLQETQYF. Written as DNA, the CDR3 is TGTGCCAGCAGATCCCAGAGGCCGGGGCTCCAAGAGACCCAGTACTTC.

This clonotype appeared a few times. The rearrangement joins TRBV6-5 to TRBJ2-1; D gene unclear. CDR1 is MNHEY and CDR2 is SVGAGI in the germline V gene. V was shortened by 4 bases and J by 4 bases, with 11 bases between the two germline ends. The CDR3 consists of 14 residues. The CDR3 here is CASSSQTPYNEQFF. CDR3 DNA: TGTGCCAGCAGTTCCCAGACCCCGTACAATGAGCAGTTCTTC.

This clonotype has ten or more counts. J is TRBJ1-1 and V is TRBV18, with TRBD1 identical over 8 bases. The trim removed 3 bases at V and 1 base at J, leaving 1 base unmatched. This CDR3 contains 14 residues. Germline V gene data show CDR1 as KGHSH and CDR2 as LQKENI. CDR3 in DNA: TGTGCCAGCTCACCGGACAGGGCGAACACTGAAGCTTTCTTT. Protein sequence: CASSPDRANTEAFF.

In its sample, this clonotype was seen a few times. The CDR3 sequence: CASSHPAAYEQYF. The CDR3 DNA is TGTGCCAGCAGCCATCCAGCGGCCTACGAGCAGTACTTC. This chain uses TRBV3-1 with TRBJ2-7, with D maybe TRBD2 (5 bases). This CDR3 spans 13 amino acids. Germline CDR1 reads LGHDT; CDR2 reads YNNKEL (reference sequence). V lost 3 bases, J lost 2 bases, and 8 bases lay in between.

This clonotype was observed at least ten times. The V and J genes are TRBV20-1 and TRBJ2-1; 7 nucleotides align to TRBD2. The CDR3 extends over 14 amino acids. V lost 3 bases to trimming and J lost 0 bases; unmatched junction nucleotides: 2. Germline CDR1 is DFQATT and CDR2 is SNEGSKA (reference sequence). The CDR3 protein is CSASLAASYNEQFF. CDR3 nucleotides: TGCAGTGCTAGTCTAGCGGCCTCCTACAATGAGCAGTTCTTC.

This clonotype was observed a few times. This chain uses TRBV4-1 with TRBJ1-5; tentative D call: TRBD1 (5 bases). V was trimmed by 4 bases and J by 7 bases, leaving 11 bases between them. The V gene's germline CDR1 is MGHRA and CDR2 YSYEKL. CDR3 length: 13 amino acids. CDR3 coding DNA: TGCGCCAGCAGCCGCGTAGGGGAACAGCCCCAGCATTTT. The encoded protein is CASSRVGEQPQHF.

This clonotype was recorded at least ten times. The chain couples TRBV7-8 to TRBJ1-6, with D perhaps matching TRBD1 (6 bases). CDR1 and CDR2 (germline): SGHVS, FQNEAQ. V dropped 5 bases and J dropped 7 bases, with 12 bases sitting between them. This CDR3 has 14 amino acids. CDR3 bases: TGTGCCAGCAGCCCTGGGGGGCTGAATTCACCCCTCCACTTT. Translated, it gives CASSPGGLNSPLHF.

The chain combines TRBV6-1 with TRBJ1-5, with D hard to call. The CDR3 totals 16 residues. Germline loops: CDR1 MNHNS, CDR2 SASEGT. Trimming removed 4 bases at V and 1 base at J, with 14 bases between. CDR3 sequence (DNA): TGTGCCAGCAGTGCGCCGGGTGGAGAGAGCAATCAGCCCCAGCATTTT. This translates into CASSAPGGESNQPQHF.

The chain employs TRBV20-1 and TRBJ1-2; 8 bases are shared with TRBD1. Germline V gene lookup returns CDR1 DFQATT and CDR2 SNEGSKA (reference sequence). After removal of 1 base from V and 1 base from J, the junction contained 8 bases not matched to a gene. The CDR3 extends over 16 amino acids. CDR3 nucleotide sequence: TGCAGTGCTAGAGTGGGACAGGCAAGGGGTAACTATGGCTACACCTTC. Protein: CSARVGQARGNYGYTF.

The CDR3 DNA reads as TGTGCCAGCAGCCAACCCGGGCCGGAGAACTATGGCTACACCTTC. Translated: CASSQPGPENYGYTF. The V gene is TRBV11-2, the J gene TRBJ1-2; the D is unclear. The CDR3 runs to 15 residues. Trimming cost V 5 bases and J 2 bases, with 15 bases left between them. Germline loops: CDR1 SGHAT, CDR2 FQNNGV.

The V and J genes are TRBV5-6 and TRBJ2-2, with 7 bases matching TRBD1. CDR1 and CDR2 (germline): SGHDT, YYEEEE. After removal of 4 bases from V and 3 bases from J, the junction contained 6 bases not matched to a gene. The CDR3 totals 15 residues. The CDR3 coding sequence is TGTGCCAGCAGCCCCGACAGGGCTTACACCGGGGAGCTGTTTTTT. This sequence encodes CASSPDRAYTGELFF.

This clonotype has ten or more counts. The genes are TRBV20-1 and TRBJ1-5; D unclear. Germline V gene data show CDR1 as DFQATT and CDR2 as SNEGSKA (reference sequence). The CDR3 has 12 residues. Trimming cost V 6 bases and J 0 bases, with 6 bases left between them. The CDR3 sequence is CSASYSNQPQHF. CDR3 DNA sequence: TGCAGTGCGAGTTATAGCAATCAGCCCCAGCATTTT.